Shown below are 17 T cell receptor beta chains from a single sample sequenced in a study of T cells in localized non-small cell lung cancer. TCRdb keeps only in-frame clones here, not all; method: immunoSEQ multiplex PCR. The sample has some 9,600 clones; around 90% are singletons. The specimen comprised peripheral blood, sampled before any cancer treatment. The receptors were gathered from a male donor at least 60 years old with stage III squamous cell lung carcinoma.

The gene calls are TRBV5-8 and TRBJ2-1, with 14 bases lining up with TRBD2. Germline V CDR1 and CDR2: SGHTS, YDEGEE. J lost 6 bases, V lost 3 bases, and 5 bases had no gene match. The CDR3 covers 16 residues. The CDR3 loop is CASSSKTSGGANEQFF. For the CDR3, the DNA is TGTGCCAGCAGCTCAAAGACTAGCGGGGGGGCCAATGAGCAGTTCTTC.

This chain connects TRBV6-6 to TRBJ2-2, with TRBD2 as a possible D gene (5 bases). Germline CDR1 MNHNY, CDR2 SVGAGI (reference sequence). The CDR3 sequence is 14 residues long. With 4 bases removed from V and 1 base from J, the gap between germline ends came to 7 bases. The CDR3 DNA follows: TGTGCCAGCAGTTTTGAGGGGAACACCGGGGAGCTGTTTTTT. Translated, it gives CASSFEGNTGELFF.

V is TRBV9 and J is TRBJ1-2, with TRBD1 matching over 7 bases. CDR3 length equals 15 residues. CDR1 SGDLS and CDR2 YYNGEE come from the germline V gene. Losses at the gene ends were 6 bases for V and 8 bases for J; bases not matched to a gene: 16. The CDR3 loop is CASTLPAGGQRGYTF. In DNA, the CDR3 is TGTGCCAGCACCTTGCCGGCAGGGGGACAGAGAGGCTACACCTTC.

This sequence joins TRBV5-6 and TRBJ2-3; a possible D gene is TRBD1 (6 bases). CDR1 is SGHDT, CDR2 YYEEEE, per germline. V gave up 9 bases and J gave up 1 base, with 12 bases separating them. The CDR3 has 13 residues. The CDR3 nucleotides read TGTGCCACCGCAGGGGTCCGCACAGATACGCAGTATTTT. Translation gives CATAGVRTDTQYF.

This clone was detected once. The chain employs TRBV11-2 and TRBJ2-7; a weak D match, TRBD1 (5 bases). V lost 3 bases and J 0 bases, leaving 12 bases between the germline ends. In germline, CDR1 is SGHAT, CDR2 FQNNGV. There are 15 residues in the CDR3. The CDR3 DNA reads TGTGCCAGCAGCTTGAACAGGCTGAACTCCTACGAGCAGTACTTC. Amino acids: CASSLNRLNSYEQYF.

This clone turned up a few times. This chain connects TRBV30 to TRBJ1-6; D call uncertain. The CDR3 has 13 residues. Germline CDR1 is GTSNPN and CDR2 is SVGIG (reference sequence). Trimming cost V 4 bases and J 6 bases, with 10 bases left between them. The CDR3 loop is CAWKTGGNSPLHF. The CDR3 DNA reads TGTGCCTGGAAAACGGGTGGTAATTCACCCCTCCACTTT.

This sequence joins TRBV7-3 and TRBJ2-2; D remains unclear. The CDR3 sequence is 11 residues long. Germline lookup yields CDR1 SGHTA and CDR2 FQGTGA. V was pared by 5 bases and J by 8 bases, with 6 bases between. The CDR3, as DNA: TGTGCCAGCAGCCAAGGGGGGGAGCTGTTTTTT. This encodes CASSQGGELFF.

This chain joins TRBV19 and TRBJ2-3; possibly TRBD1 or TRBD2 for D (7 bases each). Trimming took 2 bases from V and 2 from J, leaving 14 bases between them. CDR1 LNHDA and CDR2 SQIVND come from the germline V gene (reference sequence). CDR3 length: 16 residues. The CDR3 DNA reads as TGTGCCAGTAGTATACCCTCAGGGGGGGTCACAGATACGCAGTATTTT. It encodes CASSIPSGGVTDTQYF.

This rearrangement joins TRBV6-5 to TRBJ1-5; maybe TRBD1 (6 bases). Looked up from germline, CDR1 is MNHEY and CDR2 is SVGAGI. The CDR3 is made up of 14 amino acids. The V end lost 4 bases, the J end lost 6 bases, and 13 bases lay between the germline ends. The CDR3 DNA is TGTGCCAGCAGTTTGTTGGCAGGGGTTCAGCCCCAGCATTTT. It is translated as CASSLLAGVQPQHF.

The chain is built from TRBV6-5 and TRBJ2-1; tentative D call: TRBD2 (5 bases). The CDR3 spans 14 residues. The germline V and J ends were trimmed by 5 bases and 2 bases, with 10 bases remaining between them. Germline-derived CDR1 and CDR2 are MNHEY and SVGAGI. CDR3 coding DNA: TGTGCCAGCAGTACTAGTACGGCCTACAATGAGCAGTTCTTC. Translating gives CASSTSTAYNEQFF.

The chain is built from TRBV30 and TRBJ1-5, with D hard to call. This CDR3 has 12 amino acids. CDR1 and CDR2 (germline): GTSNPN, SVGIG (reference sequence). Trimming took off 2 bases at V and 9 bases at J, with 11 bases between the two ends. The CDR3 nucleotides are TGTGCCTGGAGTCGGACTTCAGGGCCCCAGCATTTT. Its translation is CAWSRTSGPQHF. The entire variable domain, with the rest obtained from reference TRBV30 and TRBJ1-5, is as follows: SQTIHQWPATLVQPVGSPLSLECTVEGTSNPNLYWYRQAAGRGLQLLFYSVGIGQISSEVPQNLSASRPQDRQFILSSKKLLLSDSGFYLCAWSRTSGPQHFGDGTRLSIL.

The chain is built from TRBV10-3 and TRBJ2-7, with 9 nucleotides matching TRBD1. This CDR3 comprises 13 residues. Germline assignment: CDR1 ENHRY and CDR2 SYGVKD. V lost 6 bases and J lost 4; bases outside the gene matches: 4. The CDR3 DNA is TGTGCCATCAGGGGACAGGGTGGGTACGAGCAGTACTTC. As protein: CAIRGQGGYEQYF.

The V gene is TRBV7-9, the J gene TRBJ1-5; the match to TRBD1 covers 9 bases. Germline CDR1 reads SEHNR; CDR2 reads FQNEAQ (reference sequence). Losses at the gene ends were 3 bases for V and 3 bases for J; bases not matched to a gene: 9. The CDR3 totals 17 residues. CDR3 loop: CASSLEGTGGINQPQHF. The CDR3 nucleotides are TGTGCCAGCAGCTTGGAGGGAACAGGGGGCATCAATCAGCCCCAGCATTTT.

V is TRBV11-2 and J is TRBJ1-1; weak D call: TRBD1 (6 bases). CDR1 and CDR2 (germline): SGHAT, FQNNGV. V lost 1 base, J lost 0 bases, and 9 bases lay in between. This CDR3 comprises 15 residues. The CDR3 nucleotides read TGTGCCAGCAGCTTAGCCGGACAGATGAACACTGAAGCTTTCTTT. This encodes CASSLAGQMNTEAFF.

The chain links TRBV7-3 to TRBJ2-1, with D uncertain. The CDR3 runs 15 residues. Germline V gene data show CDR1 as SGHTA and CDR2 as FQGTGA. Trimming pared 2 bases from V and 0 bases from J, leaving 8 bases between. CDR3: CASSLERSSYNEQFF. CDR3 sequence (DNA): TGTGCCAGCAGCTTAGAGCGCAGCTCCTACAATGAGCAGTTCTTC.

The genes are TRBV29-1 and TRBJ1-4, with a tentative D call TRBD1 (6 bases). Deletions cut 7 bases from V and 0 bases from J, with 18 bases between. Germline lookup yields CDR1 SQVTM and CDR2 ANQGSEA. The CDR3 runs 16 residues. In DNA form, the CDR3 reads TGCAGCGCGACAGGACCGCCTTCTGCAACTAATGAAAAACTGTTTTTT. This translates into CSATGPPSATNEKLFF.

V and J are TRBV30 and TRBJ1-2, with D tentatively TRBD1 (5 bases). V dropped 6 bases and J dropped 0 bases, with 11 bases sitting between them. The CDR3 length is 13 residues. Germline values: CDR1 GTSNPN, CDR2 SVGIG (reference sequence). The CDR3 DNA follows: TGTGCCTGCCAGGGAGGAACTAACTATGGCTACACCTTC. This sequence encodes CACQGGTNYGYTF.